The clone carrying this T cell receptor (beta chain) has ten or more counts. This record comes from a study of blood T cell repertoires in COVID-19. Whole-study context: Acute-phase and convalescent COVID-19 samples originated in the United States, Italy and Spain.

The CDR3 is 15 residues long. V gave up 3 bases and J gave up 2 bases, with 13 bases separating them. Germline V gene lookup returns CDR1 MNHEY and CDR2 SMNVEV (reference sequence). Two negative PCRs, clearance, or symptom resolution had been documented for recovered Cohort 3 donors. Assay used: immunoSEQ multiplex PCR; TCRdb lists only in-frame clones, some missing. The sample has over 150,000 clones, about nine tenths seen once. The specimen was PBMCs or T cells enriched from blood (not recorded which). This sequence was found in a woman aged 18-29 years who had recovered from COVID-19. The V call is TRBV27, the J call TRBJ1-1, with D maybe TRBD1 (5 bases). The CDR3: CASSFSGFLNTEAFF. The CDR3 DNA reads as TGTGCCAGCAGTTTTTCAGGGTTCCTTAACACTGAAGCTTTCTTT.